Each of the 14 T cell receptor beta chains below was sequenced from the same sample in a study of T cells in localized non-small cell lung cancer (dated by TCRdb to the early 2020s). The receptor library was made with the immunoSEQ multiplex PCR assay. TCRdb's version of the immuneACCESS table is confined to in-frame rearrangements and falls short of the full clone set. An unresolved V gene accounts for under half of the shortfall where checked; the remainder is of unknown origin. The sample table records roughly 6,000 clones; roughly 84% of these occur just once. The leading ten clones occupy 50% to 65% of the sample. The sequencing used peripheral blood mononuclear cells, collected before any cancer treatment. The receptors derive from a female donor older than 55 with stage II lung adenocarcinoma.

This chain joins TRBV13 and TRBJ1-1; tentatively, D is TRBD1 (5 bases). The germline V gene encodes CDR1 PRHDT and CDR2 FYEKMQ (reference sequence). This CDR3 is 13 amino acids long. V was pared by 3 bases and J by 4 bases, with 9 bases between. Here the CDR3 reads CASSLQGSTEAFF. The CDR3 DNA sequence: TGTGCCAGCAGCTTGCAGGGATCCACTGAAGCTTTCTTT.

The chain uses TRBV10-2 and TRBJ1-5; weak D call: TRBD1 (6 bases). In germline, CDR1 is WSHSY, CDR2 SAAADI. V lost 3 bases, J lost 5 bases, and 8 bases lay in between. The CDR3 totals 13 residues. The CDR3 sequence: CASSEQGHQPQHF. CDR3 DNA sequence: TGCGCCAGCAGTGAACAGGGTCATCAGCCCCAGCATTTT.

The chain recombines TRBV18 with TRBJ1-2; D gene uncertain. The CDR3 is 15 residues long. Trimming took off 2 bases at V and 4 bases at J, with 14 bases between the two ends. CDR1 and CDR2 (germline): KGHSH, LQKENI. For the CDR3, the DNA is TGTGCCAGCTCACCAAGGGCGGTCACTACCTATGGCTACACCTTC. Translating it yields CASSPRAVTTYGYTF. Filled out from reference TRBV18 and TRBJ1-2, the complete variable domain reads NAGVMQNPRHLVRRRGQEARLRCSPMKGHSHVYWYRQLPEEGLKFMVYLQKENIIDESGMPKERFSAEFPKEGPSILRIQQVVRGDSAAYFCASSPRAVTTYGYTFGSGTRLTVV.

The gene calls are TRBV28 and TRBJ2-1; 9 positions agree with TRBD1. The CDR3 consists of 14 residues. Germline V lookup: CDR1 MDHEN, CDR2 SYDVKM. After removal of 8 bases from V and 3 bases from J, the junction contained 5 bases not matched to a gene. The CDR3 loop is CASLGQGNYNEQFF. CDR3 nucleotides: TGTGCCAGCCTCGGACAGGGGAACTACAATGAGCAGTTCTTC. The whole variable domain, remainder taken from reference TRBV28 and TRBJ2-1, is DVKVTQSSRYLVKRTGEKVFLECVQDMDHENMFWYRQDPGLGLRLIYFSYDVKMKEKGDIPEGYSVSREKKERFSLILESASTNQTSMYLCASLGQGNYNEQFFGPGTRLTVL.

CDR3 region: CASSPWDRGINEQFF. The CDR3 nucleotides are TGCGCCAGCAGCCCCTGGGACAGGGGAATCAATGAGCAGTTCTTC. The chain uses TRBV5-1 and TRBJ2-1; 10 bases line up with TRBD1. V trimming: 4 bases; J trimming: 6 bases; junction bases outside the gene matches: 7. Germline V CDR1 and CDR2: SGHRS, YFSETQ. This CDR3 has 15 residues.

The sample holds a few counts of this clone. V usage is TRBV19 and J usage is TRBJ2-2, with TRBD2 identical over 13 bases. Germline V gene sequence: CDR1 LNHDA, CDR2 SQIVND (reference sequence). The CDR3 extends over 15 amino acids. The V segment lost 6 bases and the J segment 7 bases; nucleotides outside the gene matches: 5. CDR3 region: CASRRLAGGGGELFF. The CDR3 DNA sequence: TGTGCCAGTAGACGACTAGCGGGAGGCGGCGGGGAGCTGTTTTTT.

The CDR3 region has the DNA TGTGCCAGCAGACGGGGGGGGGAGGGAGATGAAGCTTTCTTT. This translates into CASRRGGEGDEAFF. This chain links TRBV6-1 with TRBJ1-1, with D perhaps matching TRBD1 (5 bases). The CDR3 sequence is 14 residues long. Trimming cost V 6 bases and J 7 bases, with 18 bases left between them. Germline CDR1 and CDR2: MNHNS and SASEGT.

The chain carries TRBV2 and TRBJ1-3, with D possibly TRBD1 on 5 matching bases. Germline V lookup: CDR1 SNHLY, CDR2 FYNNEI. The CDR3 covers 16 residues. The germline V and J ends were trimmed by 4 bases and 0 bases, with 13 bases remaining between them. Here the CDR3 reads CASSGFGGVSGNTIYF. The CDR3 nucleotides read TGTGCCAGCAGTGGGTTCGGGGGGGTCTCTGGAAACACCATATATTTT.

CDR3 in DNA: TGCGCCAGCAGTCAGACTGCGACCGGGGAGCTGTTTTTT. Residues: CASSQTATGELFF. The chain has TRBV5-1 and TRBJ2-2; unclear D gene. In germline, CDR1 is SGHRS, CDR2 YFSETQ. The CDR3 covers 13 residues. With 5 bases removed from V and 5 bases from J, the gap between germline ends came to 10 bases. Using reference TRBV5-1 and TRBJ2-2 for the parts outside the CDR3, the full variable domain is KAGVTQTPRYLIKTRGQQVTLSCSPISGHRSVSWYQQTPGQGLQFLFEYFSETQRNKGNFPGRFSGRQFSNSRSEMNVSTLELGDSALYLCASSQTATGELFFGEGSRLTVL.

The chain employs TRBV6-5 and TRBJ2-7; unclear D gene. This CDR3 is 15 amino acids long. Germline-derived CDR1 and CDR2 are MNHEY and SVGAGI. V was pared by 0 bases and J by 3 bases, with 12 bases between. The CDR3 reads CASSYSGRPFYEQYF. CDR3 coding DNA: TGTGCCAGCAGTTACTCTGGGCGGCCTTTCTACGAGCAGTACTTC.

The chain recombines TRBV6-6 with TRBJ2-1; D is uncertain. Deletions cut 4 bases from V and 2 bases from J, with 9 bases between. CDR3 length: 14 amino acids. In germline, CDR1 is MNHNY, CDR2 SVGAGI (reference sequence). The CDR3 region has the DNA TGTGCCAGCAGTTCCCTTGGGCCCTACAATGAGCAGTTCTTC. Translating gives CASSSLGPYNEQFF.

The chain recombines TRBV7-9 with TRBJ2-6; D remains unclear. The germline V gene has CDR1 SEHNR and CDR2 FQNEAQ (reference sequence). The germline V and J ends were trimmed by 1 base and 5 bases, with 3 bases remaining between them. This CDR3 contains 13 residues. The CDR3 region has the DNA TGTGCCAGCAGCTTAGAAAGGGCCAACGTCCTGACTTTC. It encodes CASSLERANVLTF.

This chain connects TRBV6-6 to TRBJ2-2; 7 bases are a match to TRBD2. The CDR3 is made up of 16 amino acids. CDR1 and CDR2 from the germline V gene are MNHNY and SVGAGI (reference sequence). The trim removed 2 bases at V and 2 bases at J, leaving 5 bases unmatched. In nucleotides, the CDR3 is TGTGCCAGCAGTTACCTCTTAGCGGGCAACACCGGGGAGCTGTTTTTT. It translates to CASSYLLAGNTGELFF.

The genes are TRBV14 and TRBJ2-2, with D possibly TRBD2 on 7 matching bases. Germline V lookup: CDR1 SGHDN, CDR2 FVKESK. The CDR3 has 14 amino acids. Trimming shortened V by 2 bases and J by 6 bases, and 10 bases separated the two germline ends. The CDR3 here is CASSQWGGAGELFF. The CDR3 DNA reads as TGTGCCAGCAGCCAATGGGGGGGCGCCGGGGAGCTGTTTTTT.